This TCR beta chain comes out of a study of beta chain features in type 1 diabetes. Isolated RNA was reverse transcribed in full, so expressed TCRB transcripts were sequenced. Sequencing was performed with immunoSEQ multiplex PCR; in TCRdb, only in-frame clones are kept and a portion is missing. Of 120,000 to 150,000 clones in the sample, about 50% were seen once. CDR1 is KGHSH, CDR2 LQKENI, per germline. V was shortened by 3 bases and J by 4 bases, with 10 bases between the two germline ends. This CDR3 region has 13 residues. Sequencing used Tregs from blood. The chain links TRBV18 to TRBJ2-7; D ambiguous. This TCR came from a man between 18 and 29 years old in good health. The CDR3 loop is CASSPAPGYEQYF. The CDR3 DNA reads as TGTGCCAGCTCACCGGCCCCGGGTTACGAGCAGTACTTC.